The TCR beta chain under discussion was sequenced for a study of post-analysis software for immune sequencing data. Unique-molecular-identifier-tagged TCR beta cDNA libraries were used. TCRdb reprocessed the PCR reads with MiXCR, giving one entry per CDR3 protein. The data show 450,000 to 650,000 distinct CDR3 sequences, roughly two fifths seen once. This clonotype was seen repeatedly, ten times or more. Its antigen remains unknown. V was shortened by 4 bases and J by 4 bases, with 14 bases between the two germline ends. CDR1 and CDR2 from the germline V gene are SGHRS and YFSETQ. The CDR3 covers 14 residues. Study-level results: Included in a set of roughly five TRBV segments more frequent in patients than controls were TRBV5-6, TRBV5-1 and TRBV20-1.

The sequenced sample consisted of blood. The receptor was derived from a girl aged 10 to 17 with multiple sclerosis. The chain carries TRBV5-1 and TRBJ1-1; D might be TRBD1 (6 bases). The CDR3 DNA follows: TGCGCCAGCAGCCTGATCCTAGGGGGCACTGAAGCTTTCTTT. This translates into CASSLILGGTEAFF.